Sequencing of this T cell receptor (beta chain) was carried out in a study of blood T cell repertoires in COVID-19. About the research overall: Samples representing acute and convalescent COVID-19 were sourced from the United States, Italy and Spain. PBMCs, B-cell-depleted T cells, or T cells were the source of the cDNA or gDNA that made up the material.

As handled by the study authors: Amplification of reference gene primers provided the estimated nucleated cell counts. The repertoire was sequenced with immunoSEQ multiplex PCR; TCRdb's copy has only in-frame clones and lacks some. The V and J calls and clone size were taken over from that table, and D and trimming were inferred from the DNA. The top ten clones hold 4% to 5.5% of a sample with 100,000 to 150,000 clones, approximately 80% of them seen once. The CDR3 has 13 residues. The V gene's germline CDR1 is MNHEY and CDR2 SVGAGI. Trimming cost V 2 bases and J 8 bases; bases outside gene matches: 3.

The gene calls are TRBV6-5 and TRBJ2-1, with 7 bases fitting TRBD1. This clonotype was sampled from a woman in her 70s with acute or convalescent COVID-19. Sequenced sample: peripheral blood. The CDR3 sequence is CASSYRGQDEQFF. DNA for the CDR3: TGTGCCAGCAGTTACAGGGGGCAGGATGAGCAGTTCTTC.